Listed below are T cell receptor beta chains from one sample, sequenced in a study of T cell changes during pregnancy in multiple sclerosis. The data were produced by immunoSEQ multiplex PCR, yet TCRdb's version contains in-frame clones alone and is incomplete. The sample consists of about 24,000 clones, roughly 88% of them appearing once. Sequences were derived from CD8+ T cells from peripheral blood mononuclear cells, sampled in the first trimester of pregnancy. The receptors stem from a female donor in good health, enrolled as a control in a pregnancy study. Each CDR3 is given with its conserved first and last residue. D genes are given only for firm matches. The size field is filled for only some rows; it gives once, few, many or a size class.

CDR3 protein: CASSLSQGQTTEAFF
CDR3 DNA: TGTGCCAGCAGTTTATCTCAGGGGCAAACGACTGAAGCTTTCTTT
clone size: .
D gene: .
V gene: TRBV27
J gene: TRBJ1-1

CDR3 protein: CASSPEGDGELFF
CDR3 DNA: TGTGCCAGCAGCCCGGAGGGAGACGGGGAGCTGTTTTTT
clone size: .
D gene: .
V gene: TRBV9
J gene: TRBJ2-2

CDR3 protein: CASVRQGFRDTEAFF
CDR3 DNA: TGTGCCAGCGTGCGCCAGGGTTTCCGCGACACTGAAGCTTTCTTT
clone size: .
D gene: .
V gene: TRBV27
J gene: TRBJ1-1

CDR3 protein: CASSQDWNRDDYGYTF
CDR3 DNA: TGCGCCAGCAGCCAAGACTGGAACAGGGACGACTATGGCTACACCTTC
clone size: .
D gene: .
V gene: TRBV4-3
J gene: TRBJ1-2

CDR3 protein: CASSLVRETQYF
CDR3 DNA: TGTGCCAGCAGCTTAGTGCGGGAGACCCAGTACTTC
clone size: .
D gene: .
V gene: TRBV7-6
J gene: TRBJ2-5

CDR3 protein: CASSFDSPDGAFF
CDR3 DNA: TGTGCCAGCAGCTTTGACAGCCCCGACGGAGCTTTCTTT
clone size: few
D gene: .
V gene: TRBV5-6
J gene: TRBJ1-1

CDR3 protein: CASSTGTSYSYEQYF
CDR3 DNA: TGTGCCAGCAGTACCGGGACTTCCTATTCCTACGAGCAGTACTTC
clone size: once
D gene: .
V gene: TRBV28
J gene: TRBJ2-7

CDR3 protein: CASSVAGHWNTEAFF
CDR3 DNA: TGTGCCAGCAGTGTCGCCGGACATTGGAACACTGAAGCTTTCTTT
clone size: .
D gene: .
V gene: TRBV25-1
J gene: TRBJ1-1

CDR3 protein: CASSRGGGQGFSYNEQFF
CDR3 DNA: TGTGCCAGCAGTCGGGGAGGGGGACAGGGGTTCTCCTACAATGAGCAGTTCTTC
clone size: .
D gene: TRBD1
V gene: TRBV7-9
J gene: TRBJ2-1

CDR3 protein: CATDPSGQGWQPQHF
CDR3 DNA: TGTGCCACCGATCCCTCGGGACAGGGGTGGCAGCCCCAGCATTTT
clone size: .
D gene: TRBD1
V gene: TRBV19
J gene: TRBJ1-5

CDR3 protein: CASRDTGDYGYTF
CDR3 DNA: TGTGCCAGCAGGGATACAGGAGACTATGGCTACACCTTC
clone size: .
D gene: .
V gene: TRBV27
J gene: TRBJ1-2

CDR3 protein: CASSVGVNNQPQHF
CDR3 DNA: TGTGCCAGCAGCGTAGGTGTAAACAATCAGCCCCAGCATTTT
clone size: .
D gene: .
V gene: TRBV9
J gene: TRBJ1-5

CDR3 protein: CASSIQQGGSTDTQYF
CDR3 DNA: TGTGCCAGTAGTATCCAACAGGGGGGTTCCACAGATACGCAGTATTTT
clone size: .
D gene: TRBD1
V gene: TRBV19
J gene: TRBJ2-3

CDR3 protein: CASSFLSGVSYNEQFF
CDR3 DNA: TGTGCCAGCAGCTTCCTCTCCGGGGTCTCCTACAATGAGCAGTTCTTC
clone size: .
D gene: .
V gene: TRBV7-3
J gene: TRBJ2-1

CDR3 protein: CASSEGQQSSYNEQFF
CDR3 DNA: TGTGCCAGCAGTGAAGGACAGCAGAGCTCCTACAATGAGCAGTTCTTC
clone size: few
D gene: .
V gene: TRBV4-2
J gene: TRBJ2-1

CDR3 protein: CASKGVSGANVLTF
CDR3 DNA: TGTGCCTCCAAAGGGGTCTCTGGGGCCAACGTCCTGACTTTC
clone size: .
D gene: .
V gene: TRBV9
J gene: TRBJ2-6

CDR3 protein: CAWSPLDSYHGYTF
CDR3 DNA: TGTGCCTGGAGTCCCCTAGACTCCTATCATGGCTACACCTTC
clone size: .
D gene: .
V gene: TRBV30
J gene: TRBJ1-2

CDR3 protein: CASSYEGPTYEQYF
CDR3 DNA: TGTGCCAGCAGTTACGAGGGCCCAACCTACGAGCAGTACTTC
clone size: .
D gene: .
V gene: TRBV6-5
J gene: TRBJ2-7

CDR3 protein: CASSLGGGKYNSPLHF
CDR3 DNA: TGTGCCAGCAGCCTAGGGGGGGGCAAGTATAATTCACCCCTCCACTTT
clone size: .
D gene: .
V gene: TRBV5-4
J gene: TRBJ1-6

CDR3 protein: CASSVRPDRGYEQYF
CDR3 DNA: TGTGCCAGCAGCGTGAGACCCGACAGGGGATACGAGCAGTACTTC
clone size: once
D gene: TRBD1
V gene: TRBV9
J gene: TRBJ2-7

CDR3 protein: CAISEPELDRGTDTQYF
CDR3 DNA: TGTGCCATCAGTGAGCCGGAACTAGACAGGGGAACAGATACGCAGTATTTT
clone size: .
D gene: TRBD1
V gene: TRBV10-3
J gene: TRBJ2-3

CDR3 protein: CASSLGGYEQYF
CDR3 DNA: TGCGCCAGCAGCTTGGGAGGGTACGAGCAGTACTTC
clone size: .
D gene: .
V gene: TRBV5-1
J gene: TRBJ2-7

CDR3 protein: CASSQSSGTEAFF
CDR3 DNA: TGCGCCAGCAGTCAATCGAGTGGCACTGAAGCTTTCTTT
clone size: .
D gene: .
V gene: TRBV5-1
J gene: TRBJ1-1

CDR3 protein: CASSPRTGVSEAFF
CDR3 DNA: TGTGCCAGCAGCCCCCGGACAGGGGTGAGTGAAGCTTTCTTT
clone size: .
D gene: TRBD1
V gene: TRBV9
J gene: TRBJ1-1

CDR3 protein: CASSIEREGYGYTF
CDR3 DNA: TGTGCCAGTAGTATTGAGAGGGAGGGCTATGGCTACACCTTC
clone size: .
D gene: .
V gene: TRBV19
J gene: TRBJ1-2

CDR3 protein: CSVEGLAGGTDTQYF
CDR3 DNA: TGCAGCGTTGAGGGGCTAGCGGGGGGCACAGATACGCAGTATTTT
clone size: .
D gene: TRBD2
V gene: TRBV29-1
J gene: TRBJ2-3